This T cell receptor (beta chain) was observed in a study of blood T cell repertoires in COVID-19. Study information: The study drew acute and convalescent COVID-19 samples from the United States, Italy and Spain. In each case, the material was cDNA or gDNA derived from T cells, B-cell-depleted T cells, or PBMCs.

Original data processing: Scientists estimated how many nucleated cells there were by amplifying reference gene primers. Here immunoSEQ multiplex PCR was the method, and the copy in TCRdb shows in-frame clones only, minus some. That table gives V, J and clone size, and the DNA gave D and trimming. The sample records 250,000 to 300,000 clones, approximately 91% being singletons. Germline values: CDR1 MNHEY, CDR2 SVGEGT. CDR3 length equals 16 residues. Trimming at V came to 5 bases and at J to 2 bases, leaving 8 bases not matched to a gene. This receptor was obtained from a woman aged 60-75 years with acute or convalescent COVID-19. Sequencing was carried out using peripheral blood. The rearrangement links TRBV6-2 or TRBV6-3 to TRBJ2-3, with 9 bases that match TRBD2. CDR3 sequence (DNA): TGTGCCAGCAGTCCCTATCTAGCGGGGATCACAGATACGCAGTATTTT. This codes for CASSPYLAGITDTQYF.